The source of this TCR beta chain is a study of T cell repertoires in cytomegalovirus infection. As for the study in general: Public TCR beta signature analysis indicated the presence of both CMV infection and matching HLA type.

Study results and limitations: Dominating the ex vivo response were HLA-C-restricted CMV-specific TCR beta clonotypes.

Using its own MiXCR run on the reads, TCRdb lists one record per CDR3 protein. The table has some 500,000 distinct CDR3 sequences, over 35% seen once. Germline CDR1 and CDR2: SEHNR and FQNEAQ (reference sequence). V lost 4 bases and J 4 bases, leaving 15 bases between the germline ends. This CDR3 contains 15 residues. Worth noting for this clonotype: Its antigen is not known.

The source is a human donor in good health (CMV status not recorded). Some clones in this sample may be carry-over from other donors' samples. The genes are TRBV7-9 and TRBJ2-3; D not resolved. The sample was cultured PBMCs, taken from culture after CMV antigen stimulation. Here the CDR3 reads CASSSDGRAADTQYF. The DNA of the CDR3 is TGTGCCAGCAGCTCCGACGGACGTGCTGCAGATACGCAGTATTTT.